Below, 19 T cell receptor beta chains from the same sample are listed, as sequenced in a study of T cells in Graves' hyperthyroidism and ophthalmopathy. The source material, RNA transcripts, was used to amplify TCR beta CDR3 regions. In the first-round RT-PCR of the TCR CDR3, the HTBI primer set was used. TCRdb analysed the multiplex PCR reads with MiXCR anew, one entry per CDR3 protein. Of about 480,000 distinct CDR3 sequences in the sample, roughly a quarter were seen once. The specimen sequenced was blood. The receptor source for this set is a woman aged 30 to 39 with Graves' ophthalmopathy.

The sample holds many counts of this clonotype. The gene calls are TRBV6-1 and TRBJ2-5; D is possibly TRBD1 (6 bases). This CDR3 comprises 16 residues. Trimming pared 6 bases from V and 2 bases from J, leaving 19 bases between. CDR1 and CDR2 (germline): MNHNS, SASEGT. The CDR3 sequence: CASSSHRDIQQETQYF. CDR3 nucleotides: TGTGCCAGCAGCTCCCACCGGGACATCCAACAAGAGACCCAGTACTTC.

This clonotype has more than one count but fewer than ten. The chain joins TRBV5-1 to TRBJ1-1; 10 bases fit TRBD1. Germline V gene data show CDR1 as SGHRS and CDR2 as YFSETQ. This CDR3 is 14 amino acids long. The junction had 6 bases not matched to a gene; V was cut back by 3 bases and J by 7 bases. CDR3 sequence: CASSWTGGGSEAFF. The CDR3 DNA is TGCGCCAGCAGCTGGACAGGGGGTGGTAGTGAAGCTTTCTTT.

This clonotype was observed many times. This chain uses TRBV20-1 with TRBJ2-7; the D is unclear. The CDR3 consists of 10 residues. Germline-derived CDR1 and CDR2 are DFQATT and SNEGSKA (reference sequence). Trimming removed 5 bases from V and 7 bases from J, with 9 bases in between. CDR3 DNA: TGCAGTGCTCGGGTGGGGGAGCAGTACTTC. This encodes CSARVGEQYF.

In its sample, this clonotype was seen a few times. The chain links TRBV3-1 to TRBJ2-5; 11 nucleotides match TRBD2. Germline V gene sequence: CDR1 LGHDT, CDR2 YNNKEL (reference sequence). V was clipped by 5 bases and J by 1 base; unmatched bases: 6. This CDR3 has 16 amino acids. CDR3 sequence: CASSTLAGGTQETQYF. The CDR3, as DNA: TGTGCCAGCAGCACCCTAGCGGGGGGTACCCAAGAGACCCAGTACTTC.

This clonotype was picked up many times. The chain recombines TRBV12-3 or TRBV12-4 with TRBJ1-1, with 9 bases lining up with TRBD1. The CDR3 is made up of 17 amino acids. V lost 2 bases to trimming and J lost 3 bases; unmatched junction nucleotides: 10. CDR3 protein: CASSLNFGTGYDTEAFF. Here the CDR3 DNA reads TGTGCCAGCAGTTTAAATTTTGGGACAGGGTATGACACTGAAGCTTTCTTT.

This clonotype has at least ten counts. V and J are TRBV24-1 and TRBJ2-5; 16 bases are a match to TRBD2. The CDR3 runs 18 residues. With 1 base clipped from V and 2 bases from J, the junction kept 3 bases outside the gene matches. In germline, CDR1 is KGHDR, CDR2 SFDVKD. The CDR3 loop reads CATSDFLGLAGGQETQYF. The CDR3 nucleotides read TGTGCCACCAGTGATTTTTTGGGACTAGCGGGGGGGCAAGAGACCCAGTACTTC.

Concerning this clonotype: Possible read error: a much larger clone is one base away. The chain employs TRBV6-1 and TRBJ2-5, with a weak D call TRBD1 (5 bases). Germline V CDR1 and CDR2: MNHNS, SASEGT. The CDR3 runs to 14 residues. Written as DNA, the CDR3 is TGTGTCAGCAGTGATGTAAAGGGGATGGAGACCCAGTACTTC. This encodes CVSSDVKGMETQYF.

This clonotype was seen ten or more times. In DNA, the CDR3 is TGTGCCAGCAGTGAACTAGCGGGAGGCACCGGGGAGCTGTTTTTT. This gives the protein CASSELAGGTGELFF. This chain links TRBV6-1 with TRBJ2-2; 11 bases match TRBD2. This CDR3 has 15 amino acids. V lost 2 bases to trimming and J lost 4 bases; unmatched junction nucleotides: 0. CDR1 MNHNS and CDR2 SASEGT come from the germline V gene.

With respect to this clonotype: A much larger clone differs from this one at a single base, so this may be a read error. The rearrangement links TRBV28 to TRBJ1-2; TRBD1 is a possible D gene (6 bases). The CDR3 contains 14 residues. The germline gives CDR1 MDHEN, CDR2 SYDVKM. Trimming stripped 2 bases from V and 2 bases from J, with 9 bases between. CDR3 sequence: CASSLRGINYGYTF. CDR3 in DNA: TGTGCCAGCAGTTTAAGGGGGATAAACTATGGCTACACCTTC.

This clonotype has more than one count but fewer than ten. The chain links TRBV12-3 or TRBV12-4 to TRBJ1-4; tentatively, D is TRBD1 (5 bases). The CDR3 spans 13 residues. V was trimmed by 7 bases and J by 6 bases, leaving 12 bases between them. CDR3 protein: CASTFRGDEKLFF. The CDR3 coding sequence is TGTGCCAGCACCTTTAGGGGTGATGAAAAACTGTTTTTT.

This chain links TRBV12-3 or TRBV12-4 with TRBJ2-5, with a weak D call TRBD1 (6 bases). V lost 6 bases and J lost 3, with 17 bases in between. The CDR3 runs 15 residues. The CDR3 loop is CASRRTGTKKETQYF. DNA for the CDR3: TGTGCCAGCAGGCGAACCGGGACAAAAAAAGAGACCCAGTACTTC.

This clonotype was seen many times. The CDR3 loop reads CASSLSGTDTQYF. CDR3 coding DNA: TGTGCCAGCAGTTTATCCGGCACAGATACGCAGTATTTT. The chain is built from TRBV28 and TRBJ2-3; no clear D gene. The CDR3 length is 13 residues. The germline V gene encodes CDR1 MDHEN and CDR2 SYDVKM. V dropped 1 base and J dropped 1 base, with 3 bases sitting between them.

CDR3 DNA: TGTGCCAGCAGGGGACAAGCCCCCGAGCAGTACTTC. It translates to CASRGQAPEQYF. The J gene is TRBJ2-7, the V gene TRBV27; D is perhaps TRBD1 (6 bases). CDR3 length equals 12 residues. Germline lookup yields CDR1 MNHEY and CDR2 SMNVEV (reference sequence). The germline V and J ends were trimmed by 6 bases and 6 bases, with 12 bases remaining between them.

CDR3 sequence (DNA): TGTGCCAGCAGTGTAATCGCGAACACCGGGGAGCTGTTTTTT. Encoded protein: CASSVIANTGELFF. The genes are TRBV2 and TRBJ2-2, with unresolved D. Germline loops: CDR1 SNHLY, CDR2 FYNNEI. The CDR3 covers 14 residues. With 4 bases removed from V and 0 bases from J, the gap between germline ends came to 6 bases.

This clonotype was found many times. The chain has TRBV11-2 and TRBJ1-3; no clear D gene. Trimming removed 4 bases at V and 4 bases at J, with 17 bases between. The CDR3 length is 16 residues. Germline CDR1 is SGHAT and CDR2 is FQNNGV. The chain's CDR3 is CASSSSNRLTGNTIYF. For the CDR3, the DNA is TGTGCCAGCAGCTCTTCAAACAGACTCACCGGAAACACCATATATTTT.

This clonotype came up a few times. The chain combines TRBV12-3 or TRBV12-4 with TRBJ2-5; D unresolved. V lost 3 bases and J lost 5, with 7 bases in between. The CDR3 loop spans 12 amino acids. The CDR3 sequence is CASSFEGETQYF. In DNA form, the CDR3 reads TGTGCCAGCAGTTTCGAAGGGGAGACCCAGTACTTC.

This clonotype showed up many times. The V gene is TRBV27, the J gene TRBJ2-5, with 7 bases aligning to TRBD2. Germline CDR1 MNHEY, CDR2 SMNVEV (reference sequence). The CDR3 loop spans 16 amino acids. J gave up 5 bases and V 5 bases, and 14 bases lay outside the gene matches. The CDR3 here is CASSQQAGTARETQYF. In DNA, the CDR3 is TGTGCCAGCAGTCAACAAGCGGGAACGGCCCGTGAGACCCAGTACTTC.

The sample holds many counts of this clonotype. The chain uses TRBV28 and TRBJ1-1, with a possible D match to TRBD1 (5 bases). CDR1 is MDHEN and CDR2 is SYDVKM in the germline V gene. V lost 4 bases, J lost 3 bases, and 15 bases lay in between. This CDR3 contains 15 residues. The CDR3 sequence is CASSSWTISDTEAFF. CDR3 sequence (DNA): TGTGCCAGCAGTTCCTGGACAATCTCGGACACTGAAGCTTTCTTT. Combining the CDR3 with reference TRBV28 and TRBJ1-1 gives the whole variable domain DVKVTQSSRYLVKRTGEKVFLECVQDMDHENMFWYRQDPGLGLRLIYFSYDVKMKEKGDIPEGYSVSREKKERFSLILESASTNQTSMYLCASSSWTISDTEAFFGQGTRLTVV.

Many counts were recorded for this clonotype. The gene calls are TRBV7-2 and TRBJ2-5; 8 bases match TRBD2. Germline V gene data show CDR1 as SGHTA and CDR2 as FQGNSA. CDR3 size: 16 residues. V lost 3 bases and J lost 0; bases outside the gene matches: 6. This CDR3 is CASSLGGLGYQETQYF. The CDR3 nucleotides read TGTGCCAGCAGCTTGGGGGGACTAGGCTACCAAGAGACCCAGTACTTC.